The sequence of this T cell receptor (beta chain) was determined in a study of cytomegalovirus exposure and HLA in healthy donors (TCRdb year 2017). Broadly, across the study: A later analysis indicated that the 95 to 150 validation repertoires were generated on the platform also employed for the 670 or so repertoires of the first cohort. Besides the first cohort of approximately 710 subjects, a separate validation cohort made up of over 95 different subjects was used. High-throughput TCR immunosequencing, statistical association of individual TCRs with disease status, and machine learning were combined to predict cytomegalovirus infection status. The study was designed to test whether signatures of past pathogen exposure could be identified by cataloging public T cell receptors.

V is pruned by 7 bases and J by 5 bases, leaving 7 bases of the junction without a gene match. From the cysteine through the phenylalanine, the CDR3 covers 14 amino acids. Solely the CDR3 DNA is kept, with 42 bases framed from the first base. Taken from the germline V gene (reference sequence), the CDR1 and CDR2 loops are LNHNV and YYDKDF. Library construction relied on the immunoSEQ multiplex PCR assay. In the authors' own workflow: A statistical classification framework was built for diagnosing cytomegalovirus status from the catalog of TCR beta chain sequences. The clones in this table, taken by TCRdb from immuneACCESS, are in-frame only. Not every clone is retained; where verified, under half of the shortfall comes from an unresolved V gene, and the cause of the rest is unknown. That table supplies the V and J calls and clone size; D and trimming were determined from the DNA. This sample has about 140,000 clones in its table, and 88% of those were observed once. The ten biggest clones cover 7% to 9% of the sample.

Separate from the approximately 690-subject first cohort, the validation cohort of 95 to 150 subjects was the group to which the donors belonged. Points on this clone: Its antigen is still unknown. It has no much larger one-base neighbor in the sample; base qualities were not kept.

The paper as a whole reports these results and caveats: The authors suggested that the approach could potentially be extended to other disease states and immunological phenotypes. A few of the identified cytomegalovirus-associated TCR beta chains were confirmed in vitro to be specific for cytomegalovirus antigens. The classifier was reported to diagnose cytomegalovirus status with high specificity and sensitivity in both the original cohort and the validation cohort. In a later analysis, TCRs clustered in the first cohort were found to also tend to co-occur in the roughly 130 validation repertoires, with roughly 93% of cluster scores above 0. Across donors, most TCR sequences were observed very rarely, whereas some public TCRs were present in many individuals. A total of around 150 TCR beta chains were listed by the study as associated with cytomegalovirus. A later analysis lacked HLA typing for the validation cohort, so it scored co-occurrence in that cohort across all 110 or so repertoires.

The source of this sequence is a woman younger than 35 in good health and CMV-seropositive. The chain links TRBV15 with TRBJ1-4; the junction holds 7 bases that match TRBD1. Sequencing was performed on PBMCs. The CDR3 is CATTLRDRNEKLFF. The DNA is TGTGCCACCACCCTCCGGGACAGAAATGAAAAACTGTTTTTT.